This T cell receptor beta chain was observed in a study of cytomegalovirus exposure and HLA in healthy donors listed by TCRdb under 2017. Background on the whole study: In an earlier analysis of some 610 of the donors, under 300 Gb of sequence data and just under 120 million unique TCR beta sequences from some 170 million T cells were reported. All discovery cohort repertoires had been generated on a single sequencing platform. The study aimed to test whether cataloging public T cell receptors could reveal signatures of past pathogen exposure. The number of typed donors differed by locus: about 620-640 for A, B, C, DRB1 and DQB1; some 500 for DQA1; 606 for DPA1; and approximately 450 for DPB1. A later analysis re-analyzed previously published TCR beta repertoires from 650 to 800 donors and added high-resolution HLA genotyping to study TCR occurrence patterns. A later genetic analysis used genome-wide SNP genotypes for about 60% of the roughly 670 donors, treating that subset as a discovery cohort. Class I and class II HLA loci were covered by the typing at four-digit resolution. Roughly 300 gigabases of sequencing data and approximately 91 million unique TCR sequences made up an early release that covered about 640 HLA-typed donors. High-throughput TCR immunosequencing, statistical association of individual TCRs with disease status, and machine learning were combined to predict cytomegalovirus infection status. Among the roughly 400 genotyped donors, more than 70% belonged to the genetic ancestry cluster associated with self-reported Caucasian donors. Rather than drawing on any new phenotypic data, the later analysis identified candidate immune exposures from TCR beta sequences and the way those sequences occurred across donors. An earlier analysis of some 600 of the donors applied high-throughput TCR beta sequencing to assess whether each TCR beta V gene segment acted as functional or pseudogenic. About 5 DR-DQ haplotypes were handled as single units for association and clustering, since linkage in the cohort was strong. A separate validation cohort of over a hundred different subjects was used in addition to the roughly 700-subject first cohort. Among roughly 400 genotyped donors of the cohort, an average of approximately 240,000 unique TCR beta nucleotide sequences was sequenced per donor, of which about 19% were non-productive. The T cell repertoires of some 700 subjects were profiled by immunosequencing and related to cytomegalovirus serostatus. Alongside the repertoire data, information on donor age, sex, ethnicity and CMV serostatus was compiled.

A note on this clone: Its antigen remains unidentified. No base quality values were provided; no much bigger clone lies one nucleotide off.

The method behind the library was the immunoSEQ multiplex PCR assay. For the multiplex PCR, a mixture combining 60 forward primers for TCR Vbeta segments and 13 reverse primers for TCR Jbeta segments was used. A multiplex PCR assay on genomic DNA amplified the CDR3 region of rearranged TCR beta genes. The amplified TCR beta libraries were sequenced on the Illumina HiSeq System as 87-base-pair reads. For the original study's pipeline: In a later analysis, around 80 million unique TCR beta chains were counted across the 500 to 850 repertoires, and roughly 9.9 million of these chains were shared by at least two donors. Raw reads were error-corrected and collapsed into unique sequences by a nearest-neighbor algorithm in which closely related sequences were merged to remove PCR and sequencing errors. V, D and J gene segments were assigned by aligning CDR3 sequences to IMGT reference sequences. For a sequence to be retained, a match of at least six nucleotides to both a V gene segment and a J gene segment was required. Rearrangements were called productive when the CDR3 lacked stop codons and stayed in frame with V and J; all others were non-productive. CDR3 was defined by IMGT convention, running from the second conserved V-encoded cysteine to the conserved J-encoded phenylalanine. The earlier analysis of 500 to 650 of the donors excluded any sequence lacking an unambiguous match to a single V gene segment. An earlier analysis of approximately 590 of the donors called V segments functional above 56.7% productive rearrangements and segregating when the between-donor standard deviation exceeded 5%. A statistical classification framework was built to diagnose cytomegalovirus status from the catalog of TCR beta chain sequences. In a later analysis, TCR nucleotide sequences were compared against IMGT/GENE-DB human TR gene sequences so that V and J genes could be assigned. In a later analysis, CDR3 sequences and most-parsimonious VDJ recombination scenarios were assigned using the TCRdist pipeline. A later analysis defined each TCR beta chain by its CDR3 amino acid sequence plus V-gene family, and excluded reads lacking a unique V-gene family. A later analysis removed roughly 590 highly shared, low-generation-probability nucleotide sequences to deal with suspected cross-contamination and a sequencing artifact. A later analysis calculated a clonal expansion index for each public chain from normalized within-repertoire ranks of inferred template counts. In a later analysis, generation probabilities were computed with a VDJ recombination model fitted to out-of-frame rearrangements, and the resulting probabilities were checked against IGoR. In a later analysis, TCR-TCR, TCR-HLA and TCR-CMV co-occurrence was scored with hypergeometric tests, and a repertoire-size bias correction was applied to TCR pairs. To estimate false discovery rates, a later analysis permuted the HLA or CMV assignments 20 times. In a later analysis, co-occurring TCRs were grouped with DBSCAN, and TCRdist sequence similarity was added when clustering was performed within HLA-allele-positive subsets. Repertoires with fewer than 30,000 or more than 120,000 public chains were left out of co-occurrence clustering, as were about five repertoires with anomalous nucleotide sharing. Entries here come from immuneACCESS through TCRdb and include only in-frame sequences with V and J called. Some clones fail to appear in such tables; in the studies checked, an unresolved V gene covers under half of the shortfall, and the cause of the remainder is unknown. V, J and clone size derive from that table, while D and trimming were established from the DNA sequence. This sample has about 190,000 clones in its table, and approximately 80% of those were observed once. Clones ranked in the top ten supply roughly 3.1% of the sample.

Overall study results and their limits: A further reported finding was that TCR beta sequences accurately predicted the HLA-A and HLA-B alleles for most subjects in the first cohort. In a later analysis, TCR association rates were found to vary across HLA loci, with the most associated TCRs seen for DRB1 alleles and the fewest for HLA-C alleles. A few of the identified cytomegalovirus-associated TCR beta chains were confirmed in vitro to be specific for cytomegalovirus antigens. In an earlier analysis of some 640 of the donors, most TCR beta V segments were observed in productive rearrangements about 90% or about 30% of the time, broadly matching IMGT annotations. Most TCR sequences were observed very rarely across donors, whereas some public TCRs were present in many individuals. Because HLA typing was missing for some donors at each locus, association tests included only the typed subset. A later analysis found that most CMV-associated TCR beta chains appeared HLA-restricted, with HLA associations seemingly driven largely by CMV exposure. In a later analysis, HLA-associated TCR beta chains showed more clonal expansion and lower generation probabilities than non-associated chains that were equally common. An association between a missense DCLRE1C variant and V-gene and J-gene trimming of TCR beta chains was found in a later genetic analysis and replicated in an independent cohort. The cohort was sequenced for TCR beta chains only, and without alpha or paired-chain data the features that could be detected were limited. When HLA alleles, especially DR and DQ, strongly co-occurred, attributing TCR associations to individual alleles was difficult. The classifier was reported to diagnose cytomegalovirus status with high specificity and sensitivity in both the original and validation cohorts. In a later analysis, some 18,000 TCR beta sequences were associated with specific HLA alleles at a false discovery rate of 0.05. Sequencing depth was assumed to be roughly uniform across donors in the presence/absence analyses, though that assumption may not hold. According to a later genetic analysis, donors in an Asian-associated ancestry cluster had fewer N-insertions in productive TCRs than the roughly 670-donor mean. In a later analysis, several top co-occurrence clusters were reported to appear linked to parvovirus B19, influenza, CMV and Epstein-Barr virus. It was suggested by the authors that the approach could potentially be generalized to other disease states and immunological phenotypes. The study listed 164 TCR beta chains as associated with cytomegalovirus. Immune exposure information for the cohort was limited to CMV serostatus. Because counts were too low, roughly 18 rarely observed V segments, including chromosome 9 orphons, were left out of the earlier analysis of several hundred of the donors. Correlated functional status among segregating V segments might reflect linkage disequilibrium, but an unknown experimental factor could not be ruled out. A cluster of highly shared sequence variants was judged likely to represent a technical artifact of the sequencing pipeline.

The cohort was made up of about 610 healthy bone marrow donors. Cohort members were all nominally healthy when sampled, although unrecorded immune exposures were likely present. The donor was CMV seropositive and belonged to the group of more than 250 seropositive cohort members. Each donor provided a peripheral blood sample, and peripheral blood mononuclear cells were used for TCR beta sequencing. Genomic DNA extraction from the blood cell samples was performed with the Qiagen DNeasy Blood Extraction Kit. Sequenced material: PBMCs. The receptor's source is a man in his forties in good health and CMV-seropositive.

At the DNA level, the sequence is TGTGCCAGTAGTATCGGACATACTAATCAGCCCCAGCATTTT. Its protein reads: CASSIGHTNQPQHF. Recombination joined TRBV19 with TRBJ1-5; the D gene is possibly TRBD1, with 5 bases matching. CDR1 and CDR2 (LNHDA, SQIVND) derive from the germline V gene (reference sequence). V drops 3 bases and J drops 4 bases, leaving 10 bases in between. The CDR3, cysteine through phenylalanine, is 14 amino acids long. Kept here is only the CDR3 DNA, which spans 42 bases and is read in frame from base 1.